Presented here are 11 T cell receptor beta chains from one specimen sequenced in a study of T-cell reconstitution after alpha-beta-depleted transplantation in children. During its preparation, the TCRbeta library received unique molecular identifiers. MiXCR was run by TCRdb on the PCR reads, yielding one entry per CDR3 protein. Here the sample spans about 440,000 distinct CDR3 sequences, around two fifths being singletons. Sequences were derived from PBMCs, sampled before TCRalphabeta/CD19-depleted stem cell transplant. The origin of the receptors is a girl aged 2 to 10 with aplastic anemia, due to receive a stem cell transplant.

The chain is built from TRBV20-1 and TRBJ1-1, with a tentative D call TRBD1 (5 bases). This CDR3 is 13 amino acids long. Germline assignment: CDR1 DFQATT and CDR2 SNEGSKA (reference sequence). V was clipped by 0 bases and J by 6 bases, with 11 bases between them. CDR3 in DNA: TGCAGTGCTAGAGATGGTAGGGGCCCTGAAGCTTTCTTT. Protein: CSARDGRGPEAFF.

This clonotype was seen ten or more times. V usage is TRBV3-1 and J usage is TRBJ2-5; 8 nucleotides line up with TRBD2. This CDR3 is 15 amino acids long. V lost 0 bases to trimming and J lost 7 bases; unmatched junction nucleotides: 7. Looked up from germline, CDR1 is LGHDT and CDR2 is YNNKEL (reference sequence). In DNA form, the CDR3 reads TGTGCCAGCAGCCAAGACCCGGGGACTAGTCGGACCCAGTACTTC. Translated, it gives CASSQDPGTSRTQYF.

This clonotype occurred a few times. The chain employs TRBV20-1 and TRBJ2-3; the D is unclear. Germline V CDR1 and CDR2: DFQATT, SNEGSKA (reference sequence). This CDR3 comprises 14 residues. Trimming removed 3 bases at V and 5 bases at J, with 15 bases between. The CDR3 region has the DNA TGCAGTGCTAGCCTAATCGGGTCAATAGATACGCAGTATTTT. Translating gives CSASLIGSIDTQYF.

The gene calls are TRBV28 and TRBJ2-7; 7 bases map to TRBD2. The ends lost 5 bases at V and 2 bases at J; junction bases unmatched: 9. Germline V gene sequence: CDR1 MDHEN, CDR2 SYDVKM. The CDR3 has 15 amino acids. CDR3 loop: CASSAPTSATYEQYF. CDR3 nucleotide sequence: TGTGCCAGCAGTGCACCCACTAGCGCGACCTACGAGCAGTACTTC.

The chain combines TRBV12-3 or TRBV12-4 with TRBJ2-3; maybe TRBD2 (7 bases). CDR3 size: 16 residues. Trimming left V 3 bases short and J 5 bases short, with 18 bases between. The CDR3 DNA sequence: TGTGCCAGCAGTTTGCTTTCGGGGGGCAGACAAGATACGCAGTATTTT. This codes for CASSLLSGGRQDTQYF.

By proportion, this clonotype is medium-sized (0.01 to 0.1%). The CDR3 protein is CASSLSVGLATYEQYF. The DNA of the CDR3 is TGTGCCAGCAGCCTCTCGGTCGGTTTGGCCACCTACGAGCAGTACTTC. The chain joins TRBV5-6 to TRBJ2-7; D ambiguous. Trimming shortened V by 4 bases and J by 2 bases, and 19 bases separated the two germline ends. CDR3 length equals 16 residues. Germline V gene lookup returns CDR1 SGHDT and CDR2 YYEEEE.

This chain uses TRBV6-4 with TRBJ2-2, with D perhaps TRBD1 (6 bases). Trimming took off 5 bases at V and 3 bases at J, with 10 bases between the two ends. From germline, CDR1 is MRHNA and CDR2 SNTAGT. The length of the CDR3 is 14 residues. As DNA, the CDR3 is TGTGCCAGCAGTCCGAACAGGGACACCGGGGAGCTGTTTTTT. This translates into CASSPNRDTGELFF.

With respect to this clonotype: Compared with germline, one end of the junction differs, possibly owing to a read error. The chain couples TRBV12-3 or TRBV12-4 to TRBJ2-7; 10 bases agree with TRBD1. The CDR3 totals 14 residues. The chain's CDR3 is CASSPGQGTYEQHF. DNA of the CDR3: TGTGCCAGCAGTCCGGGACAGGGGACCTACGAGCAGCACTTC.

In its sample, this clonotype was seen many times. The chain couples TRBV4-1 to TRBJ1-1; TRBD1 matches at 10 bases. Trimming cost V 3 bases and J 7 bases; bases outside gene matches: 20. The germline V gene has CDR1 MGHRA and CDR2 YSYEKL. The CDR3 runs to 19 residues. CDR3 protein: CASSHDPSGTGVGGLEAFF. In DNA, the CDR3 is TGCGCCAGCAGCCACGATCCCTCCGGGACAGGGGTCGGCGGACTTGAAGCTTTCTTT.

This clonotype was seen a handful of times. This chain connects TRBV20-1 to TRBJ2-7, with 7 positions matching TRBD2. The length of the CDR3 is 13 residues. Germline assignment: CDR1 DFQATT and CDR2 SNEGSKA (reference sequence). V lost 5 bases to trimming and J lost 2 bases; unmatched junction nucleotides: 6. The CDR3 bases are TGCAGTGCTCCCGGGACTACCACCTACGAGCAGTACTTC. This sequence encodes CSAPGTTTYEQYF.

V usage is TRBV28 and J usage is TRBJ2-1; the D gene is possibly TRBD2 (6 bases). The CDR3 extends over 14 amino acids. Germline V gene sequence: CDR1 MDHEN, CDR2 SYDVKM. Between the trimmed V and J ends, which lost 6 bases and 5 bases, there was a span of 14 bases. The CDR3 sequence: CASRPGGSNNEQFF. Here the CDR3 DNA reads TGTGCCAGCAGACCAGGAGGGTCTAACAATGAGCAGTTCTTC. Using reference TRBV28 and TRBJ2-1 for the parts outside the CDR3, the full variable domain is DVKVTQSSRYLVKRTGEKVFLECVQDMDHENMFWYRQDPGLGLRLIYFSYDVKMKEKGDIPEGYSVSREKKERFSLILESASTNQTSMYLCASRPGGSNNEQFFGPGTRLTVL.